The 4 T cell receptor beta chains in this list originate from one sample, sequenced in a study of T cells in Graves' hyperthyroidism and ophthalmopathy. Regions amplified from RNA transcripts were the TCR beta CDR3 regions. The HTBI primer set was used in a first-round RT-PCR of the TCR CDR3. TCRdb redid the calling of the multiplex PCR reads with MiXCR, one entry per CDR3 protein. The data contain 400,000 to 500,000 distinct CDR3 sequences, over 12% of them singletons. The specimen sequenced was blood. The receptors derive from a man between 18 and 35 years old with Graves' ophthalmopathy.

This clonotype has just a few counts. A much larger clone lies a single base off, so this may be a read error. The rearrangement uses TRBV2 and TRBJ1-1, with D unresolved. V gave up 8 bases and J gave up 6 bases, with 19 bases separating them. The CDR3 loop spans 14 amino acids. Germline CDR1 and CDR2: SNHLY and FYNNEI. The CDR3 region is CASQYEGTDSEAFF. DNA for the CDR3: TGTGCCAGCCAATACGAGGGAACTGACTCTGAAGCTTTCTTT.

This clonotype was observed a few times. The chain has TRBV10-2 and TRBJ2-1; 7 bases match TRBD2. Germline V lookup: CDR1 WSHSY, CDR2 SAAADI. With 8 bases clipped from V and 10 bases from J, the junction kept 14 bases outside the gene matches. The CDR3 length is 14 residues. The CDR3 DNA reads TGCGCCAGCCGAAGAGGCGGGAGTTCGATAGAGCAGTTCTTC. Protein: CASRRGGSSIEQFF.

This clonotype has a handful of counts. V is TRBV19 and J is TRBJ2-5, with 8 bases matching TRBD2. V was pared by 4 bases and J by 0 bases, with 7 bases of the junction left unmatched. The CDR3 runs to 16 residues. The germline CDR1 and CDR2 sequences are LNHDA and SQIVND (reference sequence). CDR3 nucleotides: TGTGCCAGTAGTACGGGGTCACTAGCGGACCAAGAGACCCAGTACTTC. This gives the protein CASSTGSLADQETQYF.

Ten or more counts support this clonotype. The V call is TRBV20-1, the J call TRBJ1-1; 10 positions match TRBD1. Germline V gene sequence: CDR1 DFQATT, CDR2 SNEGSKA (reference sequence). The CDR3 runs to 14 residues. V was pared by 2 bases and J by 7 bases, with 7 bases of the junction left unmatched. The CDR3 coding sequence is TGCAGTGCTAGACCCTGGACAGGGGGTTTTGAAGCTTTCTTT. Amino acids: CSARPWTGGFEAFF.